This paragraph reports one T cell receptor beta chain. The antigen remains unidentified. The data were produced by immunoSEQ multiplex PCR, yet TCRdb's version contains in-frame clones alone and is incomplete. The sample gives some 64,000 clones, 80% to 85% of which show up once; around 7.3% is in the top ten. This sample was included in a study of T cell responses to AZD1222 COVID-19 vaccine. Study observations and caveats: Baseline antibody screening turned up just six seropositive AZD1222 recipients. Receipt of two AZD1222 doses was followed by a rise in Spike-specific TCR breadth and depth. Females made up more of the donors, who were largely white British, and clonal diversity may have come out too low.

Per germline, CDR1 SGHAT and CDR2 FQNNGV. V was pared by 1 base and J by 4 bases, with 4 bases of the junction left unmatched. This CDR3 has 16 amino acids. This specimen was peripheral blood, taken on day 0 of AZD1222 vaccination. This TCR was recovered from an adult in good health. The chain is built from TRBV11-2 and TRBJ2-1; 10 bases align to TRBD2. CDR3 loop: CASSLAVAGGYNEQFF. The CDR3 DNA follows: TGTGCCAGCAGCTTAGCCGTAGCGGGGGGTTACAATGAGCAGTTCTTC.